The clone carrying this TCR beta chain was observed a handful of times. This specimen belongs to a study of T cells in Graves' hyperthyroidism and ophthalmopathy. Amplification yielded TCR beta CDR3 regions, with RNA transcripts as the source. Carried out on the TCR CDR3, a first-round RT-PCR used the HTBI primer set. Each CDR3 protein gets one entry after TCRdb re-called the multiplex PCR reads with MiXCR. The sample carries under 350,000 distinct CDR3 sequences, 15% to 20% recorded once. The CDR3 length is 15 residues. The ends lost 4 bases at V and 3 bases at J; junction bases unmatched: 8. Germline V gives CDR1 LGHDT, CDR2 YNNKEL (reference sequence).

The origin of this receptor is a woman aged 45 to 65 with Graves' hyperthyroidism. Sequenced input: blood. V is TRBV3-1 and J is TRBJ1-1; 7 positions agree with TRBD1. As DNA, the CDR3 is TGTGCCAGCAGCCGACAGGGATTCGGCGACACTGAAGCTTTCTTT. This codes for CASSRQGFGDTEAFF. Combining the CDR3 with reference TRBV3-1 and TRBJ1-1 gives the whole variable domain DTAVSQTPKYLVTQMGNDKSIKCEQNLGHDTMYWYKQDSKKFLKIMFSYNNKELIINETVPNRFSPKSPDKAHLNLHINSLELGDSAVYFCASSRQGFGDTEAFFGQGTRLTVV.